This T cell receptor (beta chain) was recorded in a study of beta chain features in type 1 diabetes. Study-wide findings and caveats: Among patients with Type 1 diabetes, TCRB CDR3s were moderately but significantly shorter in every one of the four CD4+ subsets.

What was sequenced were expressed TCRB transcripts, since all of the isolated RNA had been reverse transcribed. Approximately 3.5 million reads was the average for naive, central memory and regulatory T cell samples. Measured with immunoSEQ multiplex PCR; TCRdb has only the in-frame clones, and not every one. The sample lists under 250,000 clones, 27% occurring once. Of note for this clone: What it binds is not known.

This CDR3 region has 11 residues. Around 120 mL of blood, on average, came from one heparinised draw per donor. This TCR was sampled from a man aged 25-45 years in good health. The rearrangement joins TRBV21-1 to TRBJ2-3; TRBD1 is taken as the D call from the table, unchecked against the DNA. TRBV21-1 is tagged as a pseudogene. Sequences were obtained from central memory CD4+ T cells from blood. The CDR3 coding sequence is TGTGCCAGCAGCCACACAGATACGCAGTATTTT. Protein: CASSHTDTQYF.